These 7 T cell receptor beta chains came from one sample sequenced in a study of T cell responses to AZD1222 COVID-19 vaccine (dated by TCRdb to the early 2020s). This specimen's time point label, interpreted: about 28 days (+/-7) after the second vaccine dose. Receptor amplification or capture employed the immunoSEQ multiplex PCR assay. Here the immuneACCESS table is served through TCRdb, limited to in-frame sequences with V and J called. Missing clones are a known gap in these copies; in checked studies unresolved V genes cover under half, and the rest lacks a known reason. The sample contains around 99,000 clones, approximately 89% of them found a single time. The top ten hold roughly 4.4% of the sample. Sequenced here: peripheral blood, sampled 28 days after the second AZD1222 dose. These TCRs come from an adult who received the AZD1222 COVID-19 vaccine.

The gene calls are TRBV10-1 and TRBJ2-5, with 11 nucleotides matching TRBD2. Germline loops: CDR1 WNHNN, CDR2 SYGVQD (reference sequence). Germline trimming cut 1 base from V and 5 bases from J; bases unmatched to any gene: 6. The CDR3 is made up of 16 amino acids. The CDR3: CASSECLAGGCETQYF. CDR3 in DNA: TGCGCCAGCAGTGAGTGTCTAGCGGGGGGATGTGAGACCCAGTACTTC.

V usage is TRBV4-2 and J usage is TRBJ2-7, with 16 bases aligning to TRBD2. In germline, CDR1 is LGHNA, CDR2 YNFKEQ. Germline trimming cut 3 bases from V and 7 bases from J; bases unmatched to any gene: 12. This CDR3 has 18 amino acids. The CDR3 sequence is CASSQVLSGLAGGREQYF. Here the CDR3 DNA reads TGTGCCAGCAGCCAGGTCTTATCGGGACTAGCGGGGGGGCGGGAGCAGTACTTC.

The rearrangement uses TRBV18 and TRBJ1-2; D is undetermined. The length of the CDR3 is 15 residues. Germline lookup yields CDR1 KGHSH and CDR2 LQKENI. V lost 2 bases to trimming and J lost 11 bases, with 21 bases between them. CDR3 sequence reads: CASSPSQQTGRSYTF. CDR3 nucleotide sequence: TGTGCCAGCTCACCATCCCAACAGACTGGCCGGAGTTACACCTTC. Using reference TRBV18 and TRBJ1-2 for the parts outside the CDR3, the full variable domain is NAGVMQNPRHLVRRRGQEARLRCSPMKGHSHVYWYRQLPEEGLKFMVYLQKENIIDESGMPKERFSAEFPKEGPSILRIQQVVRGDSAAYFCASSPSQQTGRSYTFGSGTRLTVV.

V is TRBV3-1 (or the pseudogene TRBV3-2) and J is TRBJ2-1, with D possibly matching TRBD2 (6 bases). Germline CDR1 LGHDT, CDR2 YNNKEL (reference sequence). The V end lost 4 bases, the J end lost 5 bases, and 15 bases lay between the germline ends. The CDR3 consists of 15 residues. CDR3 protein: CASSPSFGGNNEQFF. In DNA, the CDR3 is TGTGCCAGCAGCCCCAGCTTTGGGGGGAACAATGAGCAGTTCTTC.

The chain recombines TRBV12-3 or TRBV12-4 with TRBJ2-3; D remains unclear. The ends were cut back, 3 bases at V and 2 bases at J, with 0 bases in the middle. The CDR3 runs 11 residues. As DNA, the CDR3 is TGTGCCAGCAGTTTCACAGATACGCAGTATTTT. Protein sequence: CASSFTDTQYF.

J is TRBJ2-1 and V is TRBV24-1; 8 positions match TRBD1. With 1 base clipped from V and 5 bases from J, the junction kept 3 bases outside the gene matches. This CDR3 is built from 15 residues. Germline V gives CDR1 KGHDR, CDR2 SFDVKD. The CDR3 loop reads CATSDFETGDNEQFF. CDR3 in DNA: TGTGCCACCAGTGATTTCGAGACAGGGGACAATGAGCAGTTCTTC.

The chain joins TRBV30 to TRBJ2-3; no clear D gene. This CDR3 has 15 residues. CDR1 and CDR2 (germline): GTSNPN, SVGIG (reference sequence). V lost 4 bases and J lost 3, with 17 bases in between. CDR3 loop: CAWTKKRVGTDTQYF. CDR3 DNA sequence: TGTGCCTGGACAAAAAAAAGGGTAGGGACAGATACGCAGTATTTT. The full variable domain, completed using reference TRBV30 and TRBJ2-3, is SQTIHQWPATLVQPVGSPLSLECTVEGTSNPNLYWYRQAAGRGLQLLFYSVGIGQISSEVPQNLSASRPQDRQFILSSKKLLLSDSGFYLCAWTKKRVGTDTQYFGPGTRLTVL.